The 22 T cell receptor beta chains in this list originate from one sample, sequenced in a study of early T cells in non-severe SARS-CoV-2 infection. TCRdb redid the calling of the 5' RACE reads with MiXCR, one entry per CDR3 protein. This sample has under 70,000 distinct CDR3 sequences; 13% occur once, and the top ten carry approximately 8.5%. The source material was whole blood, sampled at baseline. These receptors were taken from an adult who was a healthcare worker with PCR-confirmed SARS-CoV-2 infection or an uninfected control (not recorded which).

This clonotype was observed at least ten times. The chain has TRBV11-1 and TRBJ2-7; a weak D match, TRBD2 (6 bases). This CDR3 is built from 14 residues. V lost 3 bases to trimming and J lost 1 base, with 10 bases between them. The germline V gene has CDR1 SGHAT and CDR2 FQDESV (reference sequence). The CDR3 is CASSFAGTSYEQYF. CDR3 DNA: TGTGCCAGCAGCTTTGCCGGGACTTCCTACGAGCAGTACTTC. Full variable domain (outside the CDR3, taken from reference TRBV11-1 and TRBJ2-7): EAEVAQSPRYKITEKSQAVAFWCDPISGHATLYWYRQILGQGPELLVQFQDESVVDDSQLPKDRFSAERLKGVDSTLKIQPAELGDSAMYLCASSFAGTSYEQYFGPGTRLTVT.

The table lists this clonotype with many counts. This rearrangement joins TRBV7-3 to TRBJ2-1, with unresolved D. Germline V gene sequence: CDR1 SGHTA, CDR2 FQGTGA. The CDR3 loop spans 13 amino acids. Trimming cost V 3 bases and J 9 bases, with 12 bases left between them. Here the CDR3 DNA reads TGTGCCAGCAGCTTTCACCCCGTAACTGAGCAGTTCTTC. It specifies CASSFHPVTEQFF.

The V gene is TRBV9, the J gene TRBJ1-1; D gene ambiguous. Germline-derived CDR1 and CDR2 are SGDLS and YYNGEE. V gave up 0 bases and J gave up 3 bases, with 12 bases separating them. There are 15 residues in the CDR3. CDR3 loop: CASSVAIQTDTEAFF. CDR3 nucleotides: TGTGCCAGCAGCGTAGCAATACAGACTGACACTGAAGCTTTCTTT.

The table lists this clonotype with a few counts. The gene calls are TRBV4-1 and TRBJ1-2; 9 bases match TRBD1. The V gene's germline CDR1 is MGHRA and CDR2 YSYEKL. V was clipped by 1 base and J by 4 bases; unmatched bases: 7. There are 16 residues in the CDR3. The CDR3 DNA reads as TGCGCCAGCAGCCAAGTCTTGGCACAGGGGGCCTATGGCTACACCTTC. Its protein product is CASSQVLAQGAYGYTF.

The table lists this clonotype with many counts. This chain joins TRBV29-1 and TRBJ2-5; D might be TRBD1 (6 bases). Germline assignment: CDR1 SQVTM and CDR2 ANQGSEA. This CDR3 spans 13 amino acids. V dropped 8 bases and J dropped 0 bases, with 13 bases sitting between them. The CDR3 DNA reads TGCAGCTCGGACGGACAGCACCAAGAGACCCAGTACTTC. Its protein is CSSDGQHQETQYF. Combining the CDR3 with reference TRBV29-1 and TRBJ2-5 gives the whole variable domain SAVISQKPSRDICQRGTSLTIQCQVDSQVTMMFWYRQQPGQSLTLIATANQGSEATYESGFVIDKFPISRPNLTFSTLTVSNMSPEDSSIYLCSSDGQHQETQYFGPGTRLLVL.

A few counts support this clonotype. The chain employs TRBV3-2 and TRBJ2-4; TRBD1, as called in the table, went unchecked against the DNA. TRBV3-2 is described as a pseudogene. The CDR3 is 16 amino acids. CDR3 coding DNA: TGTGCCAGCAGCCAAGATGTCCGCCGGGTCAAAAACATTCAGTACTTC. This sequence encodes CASSQDVRRVKNIQYF.

In this sample, this clonotype turned up a few times. The J gene is TRBJ2-7, the V gene TRBV5-1; unclear D gene. CDR1 SGHRS and CDR2 YFSETQ come from the germline V gene. CDR3 length equals 14 residues. The V end was cut by 0 bases, the J end by 7 bases, with 14 bases between. For the CDR3, the DNA is TGCGCCAGCAGCTTGGCCGCTAATCGCGGAGAGCAGTACTTC. Amino acid sequence: CASSLAANRGEQYF. Drawing the rest from reference TRBV5-1 and TRBJ2-7, the complete variable domain is KAGVTQTPRYLIKTRGQQVTLSCSPISGHRSVSWYQQTPGQGLQFLFEYFSETQRNKGNFPGRFSGRQFSNSRSEMNVSTLELGDSALYLCASSLAANRGEQYFGPGTRLTVT.

As to this clonotype: The junction does not match germline at one end; this may be a read error. The rearrangement joins TRBV6-2 or TRBV6-3 to TRBJ2-1; D unclear. Looked up from germline, CDR1 is MNHEY and CDR2 is SVGEGT. CDR3 length: 14 amino acids. The CDR3 spells CASSHAFSYNGQFF. The CDR3 nucleotides read TGTGCCAGCAGCCACGCGTTTTCCTACAATGGGCAGTTCTTC.

This clonotype was seen more than once but under ten times. This chain joins TRBV3-1 and TRBJ2-5; D unclear. The CDR3 consists of 16 residues. CDR1 is LGHDT and CDR2 is YNNKEL in the germline V gene (reference sequence). V lost 0 bases and J lost 2, with 13 bases in between. The CDR3 DNA reads TGTGCCAGCAGCCAAGACCGGGCAGACGTACAAGAGACCCAGTACTTC. As protein: CASSQDRADVQETQYF.

The chain carries TRBV28 and TRBJ2-3, with 11 bases lining up with TRBD2. Germline V gives CDR1 MDHEN, CDR2 SYDVKM. The CDR3 is 17 residues long. J lost 2 bases, V lost 4 bases, and 8 bases had no gene match. The CDR3: CASSSVLAGEHTDTQYF. Here the CDR3 DNA reads TGTGCCAGCAGTTCCGTACTAGCGGGGGAGCACACAGATACGCAGTATTTT.

V usage is TRBV10-3 and J usage is TRBJ2-2, with TRBD1 matching 7 bases. With 11 bases clipped from V and 3 bases from J, the junction kept 9 bases outside the gene matches. The CDR3 is 14 residues long. The germline V gene has CDR1 ENHRY and CDR2 SYGVKD. The CDR3 bases are TGTGCCGGGGGACAGACCCCTTACACCGGGGAGCTGTTTTTT. Translating gives CAGGQTPYTGELFF.

This chain uses TRBV19 with TRBJ2-2; no clear D. Germline V CDR1 and CDR2: LNHDA, SQIVND (reference sequence). CDR3 length: 13 amino acids. V was clipped by 8 bases and J by 4 bases, with 11 bases between them. This chain's CDR3 is CASRWAGTGELFF. Here the CDR3 DNA reads TGTGCCAGTCGTTGGGCAGGCACCGGGGAGCTGTTTTTT.

This clonotype was counted ten times or more. The chain uses TRBV5-6 and TRBJ1-2; maybe TRBD1 (5 bases). Per the germline V gene, CDR1 is SGHDT and CDR2 is YYEEEE. The CDR3 has 16 amino acids. Deletions cut 0 bases from V and 3 bases from J, with 15 bases between. CDR3 nucleotides: TGTGCCAGCAGCTTGGGTGTAGGGGAGAGGGACTATGGCTACACCTTC. Its translation is CASSLGVGERDYGYTF.

V usage is TRBV29-1 and J usage is TRBJ2-3; TRBD1 or TRBD2 may be the D gene (6 bases each). Germline-derived CDR1 and CDR2 are SQVTM and ANQGSEA. V lost 7 bases and J 2 bases, leaving 13 bases between the germline ends. This CDR3 has 13 amino acids. The CDR3 loop reads CSAGGRTTDTQYF. CDR3 sequence (DNA): TGCAGCGCCGGGGGCAGAACCACAGATACGCAGTATTTT.

The chain employs TRBV5-1 and TRBJ2-7, with D perhaps being TRBD1 or TRBD2 (5 bases each). Deletions cut 0 bases from V and 6 bases from J, with 13 bases between. Germline V gene data show CDR1 as SGHRS and CDR2 as YFSETQ. The CDR3 extends over 14 amino acids. CDR3 in DNA: TGCGCCAGCAGCTTGGTCTCCGGGGCCAGCGAGCAGTACTTC. Protein product: CASSLVSGASEQYF.

The chain has TRBV7-2 and TRBJ2-7; D ambiguous. Germline lookup yields CDR1 SGHTA and CDR2 FQGNSA. This CDR3 spans 14 amino acids. Trimming removed 4 bases at V and 2 bases at J, with 12 bases between. CDR3 sequence reads: CASSSRRGTYEQYF. The CDR3 region has the DNA TGTGCCAGCAGCTCCCGTCGCGGAACCTACGAGCAGTACTTC.

The chain uses TRBV20-1 and TRBJ2-1; no clear D. Deletions cut 7 bases from V and 6 bases from J, with 10 bases between. Germline CDR1 DFQATT, CDR2 SNEGSKA (reference sequence). The length of the CDR3 is 11 residues. CDR3 coding DNA: TGCAGTGGGGGTTTGAGCAATGAGCAGTTCTTC. Translation gives CSGGLSNEQFF.

This clonotype came up once. The CDR3 coding sequence is TGCAGCGTTGGGGGACAGGGCGCCCGAGAGACCCAGTACTTC. Translating it yields CSVGGQGARETQYF. The chain recombines TRBV29-1 with TRBJ2-5; TRBD1 matches 9 bases. CDR1 is SQVTM, CDR2 ANQGSEA, per germline. Trimming cost V 4 bases and J 4 bases; bases outside gene matches: 7. CDR3 length: 14 amino acids. Full variable domain (rest looked up from reference TRBV29-1 and TRBJ2-5): SAVISQKPSRDICQRGTSLTIQCQVDSQVTMMFWYRQQPGQSLTLIATANQGSEATYESGFVIDKFPISRPNLTFSTLTVSNMSPEDSSIYLCSVGGQGARETQYFGPGTRLLVL.

The chain recombines TRBV6-5 with TRBJ2-2, with no clear D. Germline V lookup: CDR1 MNHEY, CDR2 SVGAGI. Trimming took off 4 bases at V and 5 bases at J, with 11 bases between the two ends. This CDR3 contains 14 residues. The CDR3 DNA follows: TGTGCCAGCAGTTTATCGCGCGGAACCGGGGAGCTGTTTTTT. Translation gives CASSLSRGTGELFF.

This clonotype occurred a few times. The chain uses TRBV28 and TRBJ2-5; 12 positions match TRBD2. Trimming took 5 bases from V and 5 from J; bases not matched to a gene: 9. This CDR3 is 16 amino acids long. The V gene's germline CDR1 is MDHEN and CDR2 SYDVKM. Here the CDR3 DNA reads TGTGCCAGCAGTCTACCTAGCGGGAGGGTTGGTGAGACCCAGTACTTC. Translation: CASSLPSGRVGETQYF.

This clonotype was seen more than once but under ten times. The gene calls are TRBV30 and TRBJ2-7, with TRBD2 matching 10 bases. Trimming took 0 bases from V and 6 from J; bases not matched to a gene: 8. The CDR3 is 15 amino acids. Germline lookup yields CDR1 GTSNPN and CDR2 SVGIG (reference sequence). The DNA for the CDR3 is TGTGCCTGGAGTGTTAGGACTAGCGGTTCCCTCGAGCAGTACTTC. It yields the protein CAWSVRTSGSLEQYF.

Many counts were recorded for this clonotype. The rearrangement links TRBV27 to TRBJ1-2, with TRBD1 matching 8 bases. V gave up 6 bases and J gave up 3 bases; unmatched junction bases: 6. The CDR3 runs 14 residues. Germline CDR1 is MNHEY and CDR2 is SMNVEV (reference sequence). CDR3 protein: CASRPQGGDYGYTF. Written as DNA, the CDR3 is TGTGCCAGCAGACCACAGGGGGGTGACTATGGCTACACCTTC.